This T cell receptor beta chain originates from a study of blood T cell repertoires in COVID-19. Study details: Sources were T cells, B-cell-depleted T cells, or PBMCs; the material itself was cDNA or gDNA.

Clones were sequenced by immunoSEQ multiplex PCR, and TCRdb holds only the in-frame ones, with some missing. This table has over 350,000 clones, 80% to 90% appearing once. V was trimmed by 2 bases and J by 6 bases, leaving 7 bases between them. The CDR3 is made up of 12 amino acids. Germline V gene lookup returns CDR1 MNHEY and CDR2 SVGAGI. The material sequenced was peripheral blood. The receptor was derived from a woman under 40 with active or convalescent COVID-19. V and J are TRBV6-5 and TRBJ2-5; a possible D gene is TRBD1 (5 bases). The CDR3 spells CASSYRGQTQYF. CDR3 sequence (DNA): TGTGCCAGCAGTTACAGGGGTCAGACCCAGTACTTC.